The rows below give T cell receptor beta chains drawn from one sample of a study of Ad26.COV2.S vaccination and SARS-CoV-2 variants. Clones were read by immunoSEQ multiplex PCR, and TCRdb kept only the in-frame ones, dropping some. This table has 350,000 to 450,000 clones, around 92% appearing once. The specimen was peripheral blood, collected in a trial of Ad26.COV2.S vaccine versus placebo. Receptors originate from a person aged 18-60 years who received the Ad26.COV2.S COVID-19 vaccine or a placebo. CDR3s include the opening cysteine and the closing phenylalanine or tryptophan. A D gene is named only where the DNA matches it firmly. Expanded clones are given a class, and other clones once, few, many or no size at all.

size	V	J	D	CDR3	DNA
-	TRBV18	TRBJ1-1	-	CASSLPSRSNTEAFF	TGTGCCAGCTCACTGCCCAGCCGGTCGAACACTGAAGCTTTCTTT
-	TRBV28	TRBJ2-3	TRBD2	CASSSGLAGPNTDTQYF	TGTGCCAGCAGTTCGGGACTAGCGGGGCCCAACACAGATACGCAGTATTTT
-	TRBV5-1	TRBJ1-6	-	CASSIDNSPLHF	TGCGCCAGCAGCATTGATAATTCACCCCTCCACTTT
-	TRBV14	TRBJ2-7	-	CASSLPYTAYEQYF	TGTGCCAGCAGCCTCCCGTACACGGCCTACGAGCAGTACTTC
-	TRBV4-3	TRBJ1-2	TRBD1	CASSRHGTAKNYGYTF	TGCGCCAGCAGCCGCCACGGGACAGCTAAGAACTATGGCTACACCTTC
-	TRBV30	TRBJ1-3	-	CACLYRESGNTIYF	TGTGCCTGCCTATATAGGGAGTCTGGAAACACCATATATTTT
-	TRBV3-1/TRBV3-2	TRBJ1-2	TRBD1	CASSQAGTGNYGYTF	TGTGCCAGCAGCCAGGCCGGGACAGGGAACTATGGCTACACCTTC
-	TRBV6-5	TRBJ1-1	-	CASSYLVETEAFF	TGTGCCAGCAGTTACCTTGTGGAAACTGAAGCTTTCTTT
-	TRBV18	TRBJ2-2	-	CASSQDSPNTGELFF	TGTGCCAGCTCACAGGACAGTCCGAACACCGGGGAGCTGTTTTTT
-	TRBV15	TRBJ1-2	TRBD1	CATSSGTGGFMIYTF	TGTGCCACCAGCAGCGGGACAGGGGGCTTCATGATCTACACCTTC
-	TRBV27	TRBJ2-5	-	CASSFGGETQYF	TGTGCCAGCAGTTTTGGGGGAGAGACCCAGTACTTC
once	TRBV5-1	TRBJ2-7	TRBD2	CASSGGAYEQYF	TGCGCCAGCAGCGGGGGGGCCTACGAGCAGTACTTC
-	TRBV6-2/TRBV6-3	TRBJ2-7	-	CASSYSPGAGSYEQYF	TGTGCCAGCAGTTACTCTCCGGGGGCAGGATCCTACGAGCAGTACTTC
-	TRBV19	TRBJ2-6	TRBD1	CASTSKGTATGANVLTF	TGTGCCAGTACCTCAAAGGGGACAGCTACTGGGGCCAACGTCCTGACTTTC